This T cell receptor beta chain comes out of a study of radiation and T cells in renal cell carcinoma. The germline gives CDR1 MGHRA, CDR2 YSYEKL. V lost 0 bases and J lost 5, with 11 bases in between. The CDR3 extends over 14 amino acids. Assay: immunoSEQ multiplex PCR; the TCRdb copy retains only in-frame clones and omits some. The sample holds 140,000 or so clones, around 88% seen once. The time point here: blood 4 weeks post-SBRT, at nephrectomy. Treatment described: 15 Gy SBRT to primary tumor, nephrectomy 4 weeks later. The input for sequencing was blood, taken from a patient whose treatment included radiotherapy and nephrectomy. The chain couples TRBV4-1 to TRBJ2-7; D possibly uses TRBD1 or TRBD2 (5 bases each). This TCR was recovered from a woman between 50 and 59 years old with renal cell carcinoma. The CDR3 DNA is TGCGCCAGCAGCCAAGAGCCAGGGACCGACGAGCAGTACTTC. Amino acids: CASSQEPGTDEQYF.